The entry that follows covers one T cell receptor (beta chain) sequence. Its antigen is unknown. The germline V gene encodes CDR1 DFQATT and CDR2 SNEGSKA (reference sequence). The V gene lost 6 bases and the J gene lost 5 bases, with 16 bases spanning the gap. This CDR3 spans 13 amino acids. These data come from a study of CD8 T cells in ankylosing spondylitis. Findings of the study overall: About 8 highly homologous variants made up a TCR beta motif, and this motif appeared characteristic of ankylosing spondylitis blood.

Each CDR3 protein is one row after TCRdb ran MiXCR on the 5' RACE reads. The table has hundreds of thousands of distinct CDR3 sequences, more than 25% seen once; the top ten hold 0.85% to 1%. The receptor comes from a male donor with ankylosing spondylitis. Sequences were obtained from blood, either unsorted or a sorted T cell fraction (not recorded which). V is TRBV20-1 and J is TRBJ1-1; a possible D gene is TRBD1 (6 bases). As DNA, the CDR3 is TGCAGTGCGACACCCCGCAGGGGTACTGAAGCTTTCTTT. This translates into CSATPRRGTEAFF.